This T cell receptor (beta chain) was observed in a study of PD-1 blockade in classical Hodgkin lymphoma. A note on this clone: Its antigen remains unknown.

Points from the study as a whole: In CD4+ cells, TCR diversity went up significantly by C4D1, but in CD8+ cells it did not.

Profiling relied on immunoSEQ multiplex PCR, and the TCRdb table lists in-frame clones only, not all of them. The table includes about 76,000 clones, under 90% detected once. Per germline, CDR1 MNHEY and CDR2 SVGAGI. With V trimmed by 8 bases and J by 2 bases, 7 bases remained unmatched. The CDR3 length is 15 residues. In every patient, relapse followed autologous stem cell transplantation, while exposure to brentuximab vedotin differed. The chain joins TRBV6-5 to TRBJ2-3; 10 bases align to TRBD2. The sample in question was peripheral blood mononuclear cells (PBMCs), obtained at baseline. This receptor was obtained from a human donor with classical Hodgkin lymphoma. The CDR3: CASGKLAGYTDTQYF. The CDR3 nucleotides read TGTGCCAGCGGCAAACTAGCGGGGTACACAGATACGCAGTATTTT.